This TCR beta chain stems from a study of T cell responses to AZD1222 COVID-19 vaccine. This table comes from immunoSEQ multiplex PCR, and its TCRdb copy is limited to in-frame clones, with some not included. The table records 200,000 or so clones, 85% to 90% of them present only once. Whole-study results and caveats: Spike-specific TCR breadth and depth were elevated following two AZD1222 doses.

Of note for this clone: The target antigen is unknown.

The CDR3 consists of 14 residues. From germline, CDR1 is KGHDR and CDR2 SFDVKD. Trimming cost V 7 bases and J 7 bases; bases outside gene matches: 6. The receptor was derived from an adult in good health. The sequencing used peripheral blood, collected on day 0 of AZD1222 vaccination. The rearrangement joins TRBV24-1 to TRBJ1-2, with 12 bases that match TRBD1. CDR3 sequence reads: CATREGTGGGGYTF. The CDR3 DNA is TGTGCCACCAGGGAGGGGACAGGGGGCGGTGGCTACACCTTC.